These 17 T cell receptor beta chains were sequenced from one sample in a study of blood T cell repertoires in COVID-19. Using immunoSEQ multiplex PCR, the repertoire was profiled, and TCRdb retains in-frame clones only, with some absent. Here the sample spans approximately 120,000 clones, under 90% being singletons. The sequencing sample was made of peripheral blood. Source of these receptors: a woman in her 50s with acute or convalescent COVID-19.

V usage is TRBV6-5 and J usage is TRBJ1-5; TRBD1 might be the D (5 bases). The CDR3 contains 15 residues. Germline CDR1 and CDR2: MNHEY and SVGAGI. V lost 2 bases and J 6 bases, leaving 14 bases between the germline ends. CDR3 coding DNA: TGTGCCAGCAGTTACGATTCGTCAAGGGGTCAGCCCCAGCATTTT. Its translation: CASSYDSSRGQPQHF.

V usage is TRBV7-9 and J usage is TRBJ1-4; D not resolved. Germline V gene sequence: CDR1 SEHNR, CDR2 FQNEAQ (reference sequence). CDR3 length: 14 amino acids. Trimming removed 1 base from V and 0 bases from J, with 3 bases in between. The CDR3 DNA sequence: TGTGCCAGCAGCTTAGTCTCAACTAATGAAAAACTGTTTTTT. Translated: CASSLVSTNEKLFF.

The sample holds a few counts of this clone. J is TRBJ1-1 and V is TRBV5-1, with 7 bases identical to TRBD1. The V and J ends lost 2 bases and 1 base, in that order; junction bases with no gene match: 5. From germline, CDR1 is SGHRS and CDR2 YFSETQ. There are 15 residues in the CDR3. CDR3 coding DNA: TGCGCCAGCAGCTTATTGGGACAGTCGAACACTGAAGCTTTCTTT. Translated, it gives CASSLLGQSNTEAFF. Variable domain in full (rest from reference TRBV5-1 and TRBJ1-1): KAGVTQTPRYLIKTRGQQVTLSCSPISGHRSVSWYQQTPGQGLQFLFEYFSETQRNKGNFPGRFSGRQFSNSRSEMNVSTLELGDSALYLCASSLLGQSNTEAFFGQGTRLTVV.

This clone has only a few counts. The genes are TRBV14 and TRBJ1-6, with D maybe TRBD1 (6 bases). V was trimmed by 0 bases and J by 15 bases, leaving 18 bases between them. Germline V gives CDR1 SGHDN, CDR2 FVKESK. CDR3 size: 15 residues. This chain's CDR3 is CASSQETGSVSVLHF. The CDR3 DNA follows: TGTGCCAGCAGCCAAGAAACAGGGAGCGTTTCTGTCCTCCACTTT.

This chain links TRBV2 with TRBJ1-2; tentative D call: TRBD1 (6 bases). Trimming removed 4 bases from V and 5 bases from J, with 8 bases in between. CDR3 length: 12 amino acids. Germline V lookup: CDR1 SNHLY, CDR2 FYNNEI. This CDR3 reads CASSADRYGYTF. As DNA, the CDR3 is TGTGCCAGCAGTGCGGACAGATATGGCTACACCTTC.

Many counts were recorded for this clone. The rearrangement links TRBV9 to TRBJ2-5; D gene ambiguous. V was pared by 4 bases and J by 3 bases, with 10 bases between. The CDR3 is 13 residues long. Germline CDR1 is SGDLS and CDR2 is YYNGEE. The CDR3 sequence is CASSRDKKETQYF. CDR3 bases: TGTGCCAGCAGCCGAGACAAGAAAGAGACCCAGTACTTC.

The chain joins TRBV7-2 to TRBJ2-6, with 8 bases identical to TRBD1. V shed 5 bases and J 3 bases; nucleotides not matched to a gene: 0. In germline, CDR1 is SGHTA, CDR2 FQGNSA. The CDR3 is 14 residues long. The CDR3 region has the DNA TGTGCCAGCAGCGACAGGGGTGGGGCCAACGTCCTGACTTTC. Encoded protein: CASSDRGGANVLTF.

V and J are TRBV9 and TRBJ1-2, with TRBD1 matching over 8 bases. CDR1 and CDR2 (germline): SGDLS, YYNGEE. This CDR3 has 16 residues. V shed 3 bases and J 0 bases; nucleotides not matched to a gene: 7. The DNA of the CDR3 is TGTGCCAGCAGCGGTGACAGGGGCTATTCTAACTATGGCTACACCTTC. Translating gives CASSGDRGYSNYGYTF.

V gene TRBV5-1 combines with J gene TRBJ1-2; 10 bases agree with TRBD1. Germline trimming cut 4 bases from V and 4 bases from J; bases unmatched to any gene: 10. The CDR3 consists of 16 residues. Per germline, CDR1 SGHRS and CDR2 YFSETQ. CDR3 nucleotide sequence: TGCGCCAGCAGCACGGGACAGGGGACGGTTACCTATGGCTACACCTTC. It translates to CASSTGQGTVTYGYTF.

The J gene is TRBJ1-1, the V gene TRBV9; D not resolved. CDR1 and CDR2 (germline): SGDLS, YYNGEE. Trimming took off 1 base at V and 0 bases at J, with 7 bases between the two ends. The CDR3 runs 14 residues. This CDR3 reads CASSVRGMNTEAFF. DNA of the CDR3: TGTGCCAGCAGCGTAAGAGGCATGAACACTGAAGCTTTCTTT.

CDR3 coding DNA: TGTGCCAGTACGTGGCGGGATGTAACCGGGGAGCTGTTTTTT. This codes for CASTWRDVTGELFF. The rearrangement joins TRBV19 to TRBJ2-2; possibly TRBD2 for D (6 bases). Germline V gene lookup returns CDR1 LNHDA and CDR2 SQIVND (reference sequence). The CDR3 is made up of 14 amino acids. V was trimmed by 7 bases and J by 5 bases, leaving 14 bases between them.

The chain has TRBV4-1 and TRBJ2-1; 9 nucleotides agree with TRBD2. Germline V gene sequence: CDR1 MGHRA, CDR2 YSYEKL. V was pared by 1 base and J by 0 bases, with 4 bases of the junction left unmatched. This CDR3 is 17 amino acids long. CDR3 region: CASSQVAGVLSYNEQFF. CDR3 DNA sequence: TGCGCCAGCAGCCAAGTAGCGGGGGTCCTCTCCTACAATGAGCAGTTCTTC.

This rearrangement joins TRBV18 to TRBJ1-5, with a weak D call TRBD1 (6 bases). The germline V and J ends were trimmed by 3 bases and 4 bases, with 13 bases remaining between them. The CDR3 spans 15 residues. CDR1 is KGHSH and CDR2 is LQKENI in the germline V gene. The CDR3 nucleotides read TGTGCCAGCTCACCCGGGCCAGGGGATAATCAGCCCCAGCATTTT. Translated, it gives CASSPGPGDNQPQHF.

This chain connects TRBV19 to TRBJ1-1, with a possible D match to TRBD1 (5 bases). Trimming shortened V by 4 bases and J by 0 bases, and 12 bases separated the two germline ends. CDR3 size: 15 residues. Germline loops: CDR1 LNHDA, CDR2 SQIVND (reference sequence). The CDR3 DNA is TGTGCCAGTAGTAGTGGGGCGCTACTGAACACTGAAGCTTTCTTT. This translates into CASSSGALLNTEAFF.

The chain has TRBV5-1 and TRBJ1-4; tentatively, D is TRBD1 (6 bases). CDR1 SGHRS and CDR2 YFSETQ come from the germline V gene. This CDR3 is built from 16 residues. The V and J ends lost 4 bases and 5 bases respectively, with 18 bases between them. CDR3 bases: TGCGCCAGCAGCACCGGGACACCGAGCAGAAATGAAAAACTGTTTTTT. It yields the protein CASSTGTPSRNEKLFF.

In this sample, this clone turned up a few times. The chain is built from TRBV12-5 and TRBJ2-5, with D perhaps TRBD1 (6 bases). The length of the CDR3 is 16 residues. Trimming removed 6 bases at V and 6 bases at J, with 23 bases between. CDR1 LGHNT and CDR2 FRNRAP come from the germline V gene. CDR3 nucleotides: TGTGCTAGTGGATCTGAATGGGAGACAGGTCAAAAGACCCAGTACTTC. This translates into CASGSEWETGQKTQYF.

This chain links TRBV5-6 with TRBJ2-2; TRBD1 aligns across 9 bases. This CDR3 is 16 amino acids long. J was trimmed by 3 bases and V by 2 bases; bases with no gene match: 5. Germline-derived CDR1 and CDR2 are SGHDT and YYEEEE. DNA for the CDR3: TGTGCCAGCAGCTTTCGGGGGACAGGGCACACCGGGGAGCTGTTTTTT. Protein: CASSFRGTGHTGELFF.